This TCR beta chain was observed in a study of CD8 T cells in ankylosing spondylitis (TCRdb year 2017). Regarding the study in general: The study profiled T cell receptor beta repertoires in healthy donors and ankylosing spondylitis patients to find disease-linked TCR variants. In total, the full study cohort was made up of 110 or so healthy donors and about two dozen ankylosing spondylitis patients. Peripheral blood was sampled, and synovial fluid was additionally collected from ankylosing spondylitis patients. Results and caveats for the whole study, not just this receptor: Blood from ankylosing spondylitis patients appeared to be characterized by a TCR beta motif made up of under ten highly homologous amino acid variants. Some motif variants had previously been reported in the synovial fluid and blood of reactive arthritis patients, which suggests shared mechanisms of disease initiation. The disease-linked clones showed a CD8+ phenotype and occurred at relatively low frequencies in peripheral blood. According to the report, matched synovial fluid samples from ankylosing spondylitis patients were significantly enriched for the disease-linked clones.

As for this clonotype: This clone's antigen is unknown. There are no base qualities to consult, and no much larger clone falls within one base.

The run used an Illumina HiSeq 2500. Quantitative 5'-RACE with molecular barcodes was the method used to prepare the TCR beta libraries. As for the authors' bioinformatics: To identify disease-linked TCR variants, a new computational method was used, one built on a probabilistic model of VDJ rearrangement. TCRdb ran its own pipeline on the public reads, namely fastp trimming at Q25 and MiXCR clone calling, and kept in-frame beta chains. Every distinct CDR3 protein forms one entry, paired with its most common genes and DNA. These V and J calls are TCRdb output, not the study's own analysis. The sample records fewer than 550,000 distinct CDR3 sequences, roughly 5.3% of which are singletons. Of the sample, 3.5% is held by the ten largest clones. The CDR3 measures 17 amino acids from cysteine to phenylalanine. Only CDR3 DNA remains: 51 bases, in frame from the first base. From the germline V gene, CDR1 is LGHNA and CDR2 is YSLEER. Here V drops 4 bases and J drops 6 bases, and the junction holds 12 bases not matched to any gene.

The rearranged segments are TRBV4-3 and TRBJ2-1; TRBD2 fits 10 bases in the junction. Input material: blood, either unsorted or a sorted T cell fraction (not recorded which). This receptor was identified in a male donor with ankylosing spondylitis. Here is the DNA: TGCGCCAGCAGCCCATCCGTAGCGGGAGGAGCGAGCAATGAGCAGTTCTTC. It encodes CASSPSVAGGASNEQFF.